These 22 T cell receptor beta chains share one sample of origin, sequenced in a study of blood T cell repertoires in COVID-19. The table came from immunoSEQ multiplex PCR; TCRdb's copy has only in-frame clones and leaves some out. In the table there are 200,000 to 250,000 clones, 85% to 90% of which are singletons. The sample was peripheral blood. These receptors came from a woman in her 50s with COVID-19, enrolled during active disease.

The DNA for the CDR3 is TGTGCCAGCTCACCACCGTTGGGTCGGGGGGAGACCCAGTACTTC. Translated, it gives CASSPPLGRGETQYF. The chain uses TRBV18 and TRBJ2-5; TRBD2 might be the D (6 bases). CDR3 length equals 15 residues. Trimming took 0 bases from V and 5 from J, leaving 13 bases between them. Germline V gives CDR1 KGHSH, CDR2 LQKENI.

This sequence joins TRBV5-1 and TRBJ1-6; 10 nucleotides line up with TRBD1. In germline, CDR1 is SGHRS, CDR2 YFSETQ. The ends lost 2 bases at V and 7 bases at J; junction bases unmatched: 9. CDR3 length equals 17 residues. In nucleotides, the CDR3 is TGCGCCAGCAGCTTAATATCCCCGGGACAGGGGAATTCACCCCTCCACTTT. Protein sequence: CASSLISPGQGNSPLHF.

CDR3: CASSTGPNQPQHF. The CDR3 DNA reads TGCGCCAGCAGCACAGGGCCGAATCAGCCCCAGCATTTT. V gene TRBV5-1 combines with J gene TRBJ1-5; possibly TRBD1 for D (6 bases). The ends were cut back, 4 bases at V and 4 bases at J, with 9 bases in the middle. The CDR3 totals 13 residues. The V gene's germline CDR1 is SGHRS and CDR2 YFSETQ.

V gene TRBV3-1 (or the pseudogene TRBV3-2) combines with J gene TRBJ2-3; maybe TRBD2 (5 bases). The CDR3 covers 15 residues. V was shortened by 3 bases and J by 7 bases, with 17 bases between the two germline ends. The germline CDR1 and CDR2 sequences are LGHDT and YNNKEL (reference sequence). The chain's CDR3 is CASSHPGPGGNTQYF. The CDR3, as DNA: TGTGCCAGCAGCCACCCCGGCCCAGGAGGAAATACGCAGTATTTT.

This chain links TRBV2 with TRBJ2-3; no clear D gene. Trimming removed 4 bases at V and 6 bases at J, with 5 bases between. The germline gives CDR1 SNHLY, CDR2 FYNNEI. CDR3 length: 11 residues. The CDR3 coding sequence is TGTGCCAGCAGTGTTCTGGATACGCAGTATTTT. Protein sequence: CASSVLDTQYF.

The chain employs TRBV19 and TRBJ2-1; 7 bases align to TRBD1. The CDR3 contains 15 residues. Per germline, CDR1 LNHDA and CDR2 SQIVND (reference sequence). V dropped 5 bases and J dropped 10; count of bases not matched to a gene: 14. The CDR3 DNA follows: TGTGCCAGTAGTTCAAACAGGGGCCTAGGTACAGAGCAGTTCTTC. As protein: CASSSNRGLGTEQFF.

The rearrangement links TRBV9 to TRBJ1-2; TRBD1 might be the D (5 bases). Trimming left V 0 bases short and J 4 bases short, with 13 bases between. From germline, CDR1 is SGDLS and CDR2 YYNGEE. CDR3 size: 15 residues. CDR3 DNA sequence: TGTGCCAGCAGCGTAGGTGCGGGGACCCTCTATGGCTACACCTTC. It yields the protein CASSVGAGTLYGYTF.

The gene calls are TRBV9 and TRBJ1-2, with TRBD1 matching over 9 bases. The CDR3 runs 17 residues. V was pared by 0 bases and J by 8 bases, with 14 bases of the junction left unmatched. Germline loops: CDR1 SGDLS, CDR2 YYNGEE. CDR3 nucleotides: TGTGCCAGCAGCGTAGATGCGGGACAGGGAAGGGAAGGCGGCTACACCTTC. Its translation: CASSVDAGQGREGGYTF.

The chain employs TRBV27 and TRBJ2-7, with TRBD2 matching over 10 bases. Germline V CDR1 and CDR2: MNHEY, SMNVEV (reference sequence). This CDR3 spans 16 amino acids. V was clipped by 7 bases and J by 4 bases; unmatched bases: 13. The CDR3 reads CASNPFGTSVPYEQYF. Written as DNA, the CDR3 is TGTGCCAGCAACCCCTTCGGGACTAGCGTTCCGTACGAGCAGTACTTC.

This clone showed up just once. The chain is built from TRBV15 and TRBJ1-2; no definite D call. The CDR3 loop spans 16 amino acids. The germline V gene has CDR1 LNHNV and CDR2 YYDKDF (reference sequence). Between the trimmed V and J ends, which lost 6 bases and 4 bases, there was a span of 21 bases. The CDR3 region is CATRARRPRRLYGYTF. CDR3 bases: TGTGCCACCAGAGCTCGACGGCCGAGGAGGCTCTATGGCTACACCTTC.

The chain is built from TRBV2 and TRBJ2-2; D is ambiguous. The CDR3 totals 12 residues. V lost 1 base and J lost 8, with 5 bases in between. The germline gives CDR1 SNHLY, CDR2 FYNNEI. The DNA for the CDR3 is TGTGCCAGCAGTGAAGTTTCGGGGGAGCTGTTTTTT. This gives the protein CASSEVSGELFF.

The chain recombines TRBV19 with TRBJ2-1, with 9 bases identical to TRBD1. V shed 6 bases and J 8 bases; nucleotides not matched to a gene: 11. From germline, CDR1 is LNHDA and CDR2 SQIVND (reference sequence). The CDR3 runs 15 residues. CDR3 in amino acids: CASSHGTGPGDEQFF. The CDR3 nucleotides are TGTGCCAGTAGCCATGGGACAGGGCCCGGGGATGAGCAGTTCTTC.

V and J are TRBV27 and TRBJ2-5; a possible D gene is TRBD1 (5 bases). Trimming removed 0 bases from V and 5 bases from J, with 13 bases in between. The CDR3 totals 15 residues. Germline loops: CDR1 MNHEY, CDR2 SMNVEV (reference sequence). The CDR3: CASSLSRRGTETQYF. CDR3 coding DNA: TGTGCCAGCAGTTTATCACGAAGGGGAACGGAGACCCAGTACTTC.

The chain has TRBV9 and TRBJ1-4, with 10 bases lining up with TRBD1. Germline CDR1 is SGDLS and CDR2 is YYNGEE. V was pared by 7 bases and J by 3 bases, with 6 bases of the junction left unmatched. The CDR3 length is 15 residues. Here the CDR3 DNA reads TGTGCCAGCGGAGGACAGGGGGGGTCTAATGAAAAACTGTTTTTT. Translation gives CASGGQGGSNEKLFF.

This sequence joins TRBV12-3 or TRBV12-4 and TRBJ1-2, with TRBD1 matching 7 bases. The CDR3 covers 13 residues. The trim removed 3 bases at V and 13 bases at J, leaving 11 bases unmatched. This CDR3 reads CASSLRQGMEPTF. CDR3 bases: TGTGCCAGCAGTTTGCGACAGGGCATGGAGCCCACCTTC.

The chain has TRBV6-5 and TRBJ1-1, with a tentative D call TRBD1 (6 bases). The CDR3 consists of 14 residues. Looked up from germline, CDR1 is MNHEY and CDR2 is SVGAGI. The ends were cut back, 7 bases at V and 4 bases at J, with 16 bases in the middle. CDR3 residues: CASNNNREGTEAFF. DNA of the CDR3: TGTGCCAGCAATAATAACAGGGAGGGCACTGAAGCTTTCTTT.

The chain employs TRBV5-4 and TRBJ1-1; D uncertain. The CDR3 is made up of 14 amino acids. Trimming shortened V by 0 bases and J by 4 bases, and 10 bases separated the two germline ends. Looked up from germline, CDR1 is SGHNT and CDR2 is YYREEE (reference sequence). CDR3 loop: CASSLGLRGTEAFF. The CDR3 bases are TGTGCCAGCAGCTTGGGCCTTCGGGGCACTGAAGCTTTCTTT.

The J gene is TRBJ1-4, the V gene TRBV3-1 (or the pseudogene TRBV3-2); maybe TRBD1 (5 bases). Germline CDR1 reads LGHDT; CDR2 reads YNNKEL (reference sequence). The CDR3 sequence is 16 residues long. The germline V and J ends were trimmed by 4 bases and 7 bases, with 19 bases remaining between them. This CDR3 is CASSLIRPGRGEKLFF. CDR3 nucleotides: TGTGCCAGCAGCCTCATTCGACCAGGGCGTGGTGAAAAACTGTTTTTT.

This chain uses TRBV6-2 or TRBV6-3 with TRBJ2-5; 10 bases map to TRBD1. After removal of 4 bases from V and 5 bases from J, the junction contained 7 bases not matched to a gene. CDR1 and CDR2 from the germline V gene are MNHEY and SVGEGT. The CDR3 has 15 residues. The CDR3 here is CASSFRDRGRETQYF. CDR3 coding DNA: TGTGCCAGCAGTTTTCGGGACAGGGGTCGCGAGACCCAGTACTTC.

This chain joins TRBV2 and TRBJ2-7; TRBD1 matches at 7 bases. Trimming at V came to 8 bases and at J to 0 bases, leaving 10 bases not matched to a gene. CDR1 is SNHLY and CDR2 is FYNNEI in the germline V gene. CDR3 length equals 15 residues. The CDR3 sequence: CASYARGPSSYEQYF. DNA of the CDR3: TGTGCCAGCTACGCAAGGGGGCCTTCCTCCTACGAGCAGTACTTC.

This clone occurred once. The genes are TRBV19 and TRBJ1-5; possible D gene TRBD1, 6 bases. Germline CDR1 is LNHDA and CDR2 is SQIVND (reference sequence). Trimming cost V 7 bases and J 3 bases, with 25 bases left between them. This CDR3 spans 18 amino acids. The CDR3 bases are TGTGCCAGTACAACCCTGGGGGGGGCAGCTGGTAACAATCAGCCCCAGCATTTT. Protein: CASTTLGGAAGNNQPQHF.

The chain links TRBV21-1 to TRBJ1-5; no check of the table's D call, TRBD1, against the DNA was made. TRBV21-1 is tagged as a pseudogene. The CDR3 has 15 amino acids. This CDR3 is CASSRTGGCNQPQHF. The DNA for the CDR3 is TGTGCCAGCAGCCGGACAGGGGGCTGCAATCAGCCCCAGCATTTT.